The 13 T cell receptor beta chains below come from one sample, sequenced in a study of blood T cell repertoires in COVID-19. Clones were sequenced by immunoSEQ multiplex PCR, and TCRdb holds only the in-frame ones, with some missing. This table holds roughly 240,000 clones, roughly 87% found once. Sample: PBMCs or T cells enriched from blood (not recorded which). These receptors all come from a woman between 25 and 40 years old with acute COVID-19.

The chain is built from TRBV7-6 and TRBJ2-3; 7 positions match TRBD2. Germline V gene lookup returns CDR1 SGHVS and CDR2 FNYEAQ. The CDR3 length is 15 residues. The V segment lost 4 bases and the J segment 0 bases; nucleotides outside the gene matches: 4. The CDR3 region has the DNA TGTGCCAGCAGCTCACTAGCGACTAGCACAGATACGCAGTATTTT. This sequence encodes CASSSLATSTDTQYF.

The CDR3 region has the DNA TGTGCCAGCAGCCCCCGGGACAGGGGTGGCACAGATACGCAGTATTTT. Its translation is CASSPRDRGGTDTQYF. The V and J genes are TRBV4-2 and TRBJ2-3, with 10 bases aligning to TRBD1. CDR1 is LGHNA, CDR2 YNFKEQ, per germline. Unmatched junction bases numbered 5, after V lost 4 bases and J lost 1 base. The CDR3 consists of 16 residues.

Only a few counts were recorded for this clone. The rearrangement joins TRBV5-4 to TRBJ2-5, with 8 positions matching TRBD2. Per the germline V gene, CDR1 is SGHNT and CDR2 is YYREEE (reference sequence). V trimming: 5 bases; J trimming: 1 base; junction bases outside the gene matches: 10. This CDR3 is 16 amino acids long. The CDR3, as DNA: TGTGCCAGCAGACGTTATGGCGGGGGGACCCAAGAGACCCAGTACTTC. Translated, it gives CASRRYGGGTQETQYF.

The chain links TRBV3-1 (or the pseudogene TRBV3-2) to TRBJ1-4; perhaps TRBD1 as D (5 bases). The CDR3 has 15 residues. CDR1 and CDR2 (germline): LGHDT, YNNKEL (reference sequence). V lost 1 base and J lost 5, with 11 bases in between. The CDR3 spells CASSQVRGGNEKLFF. The CDR3 DNA follows: TGTGCCAGCAGCCAAGTTCGCGGGGGAAATGAAAAACTGTTTTTT.

This sequence joins TRBV4-3 and TRBJ2-2, with 7 nucleotides matching TRBD2. After removal of 6 bases from V and 5 bases from J, the junction contained 21 bases not matched to a gene. Germline assignment: CDR1 LGHNA and CDR2 YSLEER. The CDR3 has 19 residues. The CDR3 region is CASSTNNILSAGGTGELFF. The CDR3 DNA follows: TGCGCCAGCAGTACCAATAACATATTAAGCGCCGGGGGGACCGGGGAGCTGTTTTTT.

The V call is TRBV15, the J call TRBJ1-2; 7 nucleotides line up with TRBD1. After removal of 0 bases from V and 7 bases from J, the junction contained 17 bases not matched to a gene. The CDR3 consists of 18 residues. Germline V gene lookup returns CDR1 LNHNV and CDR2 YYDKDF (reference sequence). The CDR3 DNA reads as TGTGCCACCAGCAGAGATTACGGGCCCAGACAGGGAGGATTTGGCTACACCTTC. As protein: CATSRDYGPRQGGFGYTF.

This chain links TRBV10-1 with TRBJ2-5; TRBD1 matches at 9 bases. Germline lookup yields CDR1 WNHNN and CDR2 SYGVQD (reference sequence). The CDR3 is 15 amino acids. J was trimmed by 4 bases and V by 4 bases; bases with no gene match: 7. The CDR3 nucleotides are TGCGCCAGCAGTGTGGGACAGGGAAATGTAGAGACCCAGTACTTC. The encoded protein is CASSVGQGNVETQYF.

The chain is built from TRBV5-4 and TRBJ2-7, with unresolved D. The CDR3 contains 13 residues. With 5 bases removed from V and 2 bases from J, the gap between germline ends came to 11 bases. The germline CDR1 and CDR2 sequences are SGHNT and YYREEE (reference sequence). In DNA form, the CDR3 reads TGTGCCAGCAGGTCCCCTGGAGCCTACGAGCAGTACTTC. Translated, it gives CASRSPGAYEQYF.

This chain uses TRBV27 with TRBJ1-5, with D unresolved. V was trimmed by 3 bases and J by 2 bases, leaving 11 bases between them. CDR1 MNHEY and CDR2 SMNVEV come from the germline V gene (reference sequence). This CDR3 comprises 15 residues. The CDR3 coding sequence is TGTGCCAGCAGTTTGAGCGTCGTGGGCAATCAGCCCCAGCATTTT. Its protein product is CASSLSVVGNQPQHF.

This clone was recorded only once. The chain combines TRBV7-9 with TRBJ1-1, with TRBD1 identical over 7 bases. The CDR3 sequence is 14 residues long. V shed 0 bases, J shed 2 bases, and the junction held 0 bases outside the gene matches. Germline V lookup: CDR1 SEHNR, CDR2 FQNEAQ (reference sequence). CDR3 DNA sequence: TGTGCCAGCAGCTTAGCAGGGGGCAACACTGAAGCTTTCTTT. Protein product: CASSLAGGNTEAFF. The complete variable domain, with remaining parts taken from reference TRBV7-9 and TRBJ1-1, reads DTGVSQNPRHKITKRGQNVTFRCDPISEHNRLYWYRQTLGQGPEFLTYFQNEAQLEKSRLLSDRFSAERPKGSFSTLEIQRTEQGDSAMYLCASSLAGGNTEAFFGQGTRLTVV.

The chain is built from TRBV6-5 and TRBJ2-7; D might be TRBD1 (5 bases). From germline, CDR1 is MNHEY and CDR2 SVGAGI. This CDR3 has 14 amino acids. V was trimmed by 6 bases and J by 2 bases, leaving 14 bases between them. The CDR3 DNA reads as TGTGCCAGCAGACCCAGCAGGGAAGCCTACGAGCAGTACTTC. This translates into CASRPSREAYEQYF.

This clone was counted only a few times. The identical CDR3 is also encoded by other nucleotide sequences in the sample. The gene calls are TRBV27 and TRBJ1-1, with unresolved D. CDR1 is MNHEY and CDR2 is SMNVEV in the germline V gene (reference sequence). The CDR3 is made up of 13 amino acids. Trimming cost V 0 bases and J 1 base, with 3 bases left between them. The CDR3 coding sequence is TGTGCCAGCAGTTTATCGAGGAACACTGAAGCTTTCTTT. It encodes CASSLSRNTEAFF.

This clone was picked up one time. This rearrangement joins TRBV7-9 to TRBJ1-3; D gene unclear. The CDR3 contains 15 residues. CDR1 is SEHNR, CDR2 FQNEAQ, per germline (reference sequence). V shed 5 bases and J shed 0 bases, with 11 bases lying between them. The CDR3 loop reads CASSPWSVSGNTIYF. As DNA, the CDR3 is TGTGCCAGCAGCCCATGGTCGGTCTCTGGAAACACCATATATTTT.